These 26 T cell receptor beta chains share one sample of origin, sequenced in a study of shared clonotypes between healthy human individuals. The assay was immunoSEQ multiplex PCR, and TCRdb's table has in-frame clones only and misses some. The sample lists some 2.1 million clones; about 93% were seen once. Positively selected for CCR7, the CD45RO-negative cells used as naive CD8 cells excluded terminally differentiated effector memory CD45RA+ cells. Sample: naive CD8+ T cells from PBMCs. The receptors originated from a young man in good health. Some clones in this sample may be carry-over from other donors' samples.

The J gene is TRBJ1-1, the V gene TRBV28; D is perhaps TRBD1 (6 bases). CDR1 is MDHEN and CDR2 is SYDVKM in the germline V gene. Deletions cut 1 base from V and 0 bases from J, with 12 bases between. The CDR3 is made up of 16 amino acids. CDR3 residues: CASSLFGGGMNTEAFF. DNA of the CDR3: TGTGCCAGCAGTTTATTTGGAGGGGGAATGAACACTGAAGCTTTCTTT.

This clone was seen a few times. The chain combines TRBV19 with TRBJ1-2, with D unclear. CDR3 length: 13 amino acids. Between the trimmed V and J ends, which lost 4 bases and 2 bases, there was a span of 8 bases. Germline CDR1 reads LNHDA; CDR2 reads SQIVND (reference sequence). The CDR3 nucleotides read TGTGCCAGTAGTACACAGACCAACTATGGCTACACCTTC. It codes for CASSTQTNYGYTF.

V usage is TRBV6-6 and J usage is TRBJ2-7; 8 bases fit TRBD2. V shed 2 bases and J 4 bases; nucleotides not matched to a gene: 4. This CDR3 is 14 amino acids long. CDR1 MNHNY and CDR2 SVGAGI come from the germline V gene (reference sequence). As DNA, the CDR3 is TGTGCCAGCAGTTACGAACTAGCGGTATACGAGCAGTACTTC. It translates to CASSYELAVYEQYF.

This clone occurred once. The CDR3 bases are TGTGCCAGCAGCTTAGTGAGTGGTAAATTTGAAGCTTTCTTT. This translates into CASSLVSGKFEAFF. The chain is built from TRBV7-9 and TRBJ1-1; D gene ambiguous. Germline V CDR1 and CDR2: SEHNR, FQNEAQ (reference sequence). The CDR3 extends over 14 amino acids. V lost 1 base to trimming and J lost 7 bases, with 13 bases between them.

The chain links TRBV7-6 to TRBJ2-7; 9 nucleotides match TRBD1. This CDR3 has 13 amino acids. V trimming: 4 bases; J trimming: 4 bases; junction bases outside the gene matches: 2. CDR1 is SGHVS, CDR2 FNYEAQ, per germline. The CDR3 region has the DNA TGTGCCAGCAGCTACGGGACAGGGTACGAGCAGTACTTC. It yields the protein CASSYGTGYEQYF.

The chain carries TRBV6-5 and TRBJ1-4; D is unclear. Germline values: CDR1 MNHEY, CDR2 SVGAGI. Trimming shortened V by 6 bases and J by 7 bases, and 12 bases separated the two germline ends. There are 13 residues in the CDR3. CDR3 nucleotides: TGTGCCAGCAGACCTCGGACTGGTGAAAAACTGTTTTTT. Its protein product is CASRPRTGEKLFF.

Regarding this clone: The sample carries other DNA sequences with the same CDR3. The chain recombines TRBV27 with TRBJ1-2; TRBD1 agrees at 10 bases. After removal of 4 bases from V and 4 bases from J, the junction contained 3 bases not matched to a gene. CDR1 and CDR2 (germline): MNHEY, SMNVEV (reference sequence). The CDR3 length is 14 residues. CDR3: CASSSGQGPYGYTF. Written as DNA, the CDR3 is TGTGCCAGCAGTTCGGGACAGGGGCCCTATGGCTACACCTTC.

This clone came up once. V is TRBV9 and J is TRBJ2-1; 13 nucleotides line up with TRBD2. This CDR3 region has 16 residues. Germline V CDR1 and CDR2: SGDLS, YYNGEE. The V gene end was trimmed by 4 bases and the J gene end by 4 bases; junction bases not matched to a gene: 5. The CDR3 sequence: CASSHGLAGVYNEQFF. CDR3 in DNA: TGTGCCAGCAGCCACGGACTAGCGGGAGTTTACAATGAGCAGTTCTTC.

J is TRBJ2-7 and V is TRBV11-2; weak D call: TRBD1 (5 bases). Germline CDR1 SGHAT, CDR2 FQNNGV. V was shortened by 0 bases and J by 4 bases, with 10 bases between the two germline ends. This CDR3 comprises 14 residues. CDR3 nucleotides: TGTGCCAGCAGCTTAGAGGACACAGAGTACGAGCAGTACTTC. Amino acid sequence: CASSLEDTEYEQYF.

The chain recombines TRBV28 with TRBJ1-4; 10 bases line up with TRBD1. The CDR3 runs to 16 residues. J was trimmed by 4 bases and V by 5 bases; bases with no gene match: 7. Germline CDR1 reads MDHEN; CDR2 reads SYDVKM. CDR3 in DNA: TGTGCCAGCAGTAGGGGACAGGGGCTGGGTAATGAAAAACTGTTTTTT. It is translated as CASSRGQGLGNEKLFF.

As concerns this clone: Other DNA sequences of this sample code for an identical CDR3. The rearrangement uses TRBV10-3 and TRBJ1-2; TRBD1 might be the D (5 bases). The germline gives CDR1 ENHRY, CDR2 SYGVKD. This CDR3 spans 13 amino acids. The V end lost 2 bases, the J end lost 2 bases, and 6 bases lay between the germline ends. The DNA for the CDR3 is TGTGCCATCAGTGAGGGGGGAAACTATGGCTACACCTTC. Amino acid sequence: CAISEGGNYGYTF.

This chain links TRBV4-1 with TRBJ2-7; the match to TRBD2 covers 7 bases. Germline-derived CDR1 and CDR2 are MGHRA and YSYEKL. The CDR3 has 19 amino acids. Germline trimming cut 1 base from V and 0 bases from J; bases unmatched to any gene: 15. The CDR3 DNA is TGCGCCAGCAGCCAAGTTCGGTGGGTTGGGGGGGGAACCTCCTACGAGCAGTACTTC. It translates to CASSQVRWVGGGTSYEQYF.

In its sample, this clone was seen once. This sequence joins TRBV6-1 and TRBJ2-7; D is possibly TRBD1 or TRBD2 (5 bases each). The CDR3 covers 18 residues. CDR1 and CDR2 (germline): MNHNS, SASEGT. Deletions cut 0 bases from V and 5 bases from J, with 23 bases between. CDR3 DNA: TGTGCCAGCAGTGAAGCGCCCGCGATAGCGCCCCGGACAAACGAGCAGTACTTC. Translation: CASSEAPAIAPRTNEQYF.

This clone came up once. The J gene is TRBJ2-1, the V gene TRBV6-1, with D unclear. The CDR3 consists of 15 residues. CDR1 MNHNS and CDR2 SASEGT come from the germline V gene. V lost 6 bases and J 2 bases, leaving 14 bases between the germline ends. CDR3 coding DNA: TGTGCCAGCAGGACCCCCACGGTTGCCTACAATGAGCAGTTCTTC. This gives the protein CASRTPTVAYNEQFF.

The chain uses TRBV27 and TRBJ1-2, with TRBD1 matching over 9 bases. Germline V lookup: CDR1 MNHEY, CDR2 SMNVEV (reference sequence). V lost 5 bases to trimming and J lost 3 bases; unmatched junction nucleotides: 4. The CDR3 is made up of 14 amino acids. Here the CDR3 DNA reads TGTGCCAGCAGTAGGACAGGGGCATACTATGGCTACACCTTC. Amino acid sequence: CASSRTGAYYGYTF.

The chain is built from TRBV28 and TRBJ1-6; D gene unclear. V lost 2 bases to trimming and J lost 0 bases, with 8 bases between them. Germline values: CDR1 MDHEN, CDR2 SYDVKM. The CDR3 is 16 residues long. CDR3 sequence: CASSLEGSSYNSPLHF. CDR3 in DNA: TGTGCCAGCAGTTTAGAAGGGAGCTCCTATAATTCACCCCTCCACTTT.

The gene calls are TRBV9 and TRBJ2-1; 15 bases map to TRBD2. The J segment lost 9 bases and the V segment lost 4 bases, leaving 8 bases of the junction unmatched. Per germline, CDR1 SGDLS and CDR2 YYNGEE. The CDR3 has 16 residues. CDR3 amino acids: CASSPTGTSGRIEQFF. The CDR3 bases are TGTGCCAGCAGCCCCACCGGGACTAGCGGGAGGATTGAGCAGTTCTTC.

V gene TRBV15 combines with J gene TRBJ1-1; a possible D gene is TRBD1 (5 bases). V was cut by 5 bases and J by 12 bases, with 25 bases left in between. Germline loops: CDR1 LNHNV, CDR2 YYDKDF (reference sequence). The length of the CDR3 is 15 residues. CDR3 sequence reads: CATSEPTGRYLRSFF. The CDR3 nucleotides are TGTGCCACCAGCGAACCAACAGGACGGTACCTACGGTCTTTCTTT.

The V gene is TRBV7-9, the J gene TRBJ1-4; TRBD1 aligns across 8 bases. Germline values: CDR1 SEHNR, CDR2 FQNEAQ (reference sequence). The V gene end was trimmed by 1 base and the J gene end by 14 bases; junction bases not matched to a gene: 0. The CDR3 covers 11 residues. CDR3 coding DNA: TGTGCCAGCAGCTTAGGACAGGGGCTGTTTTTT. Translated, it gives CASSLGQGLFF.

This chain connects TRBV5-1 to TRBJ1-5, with TRBD1 matching over 9 bases. Germline trimming cut 4 bases from V and 8 bases from J; bases unmatched to any gene: 7. Per the germline V gene, CDR1 is SGHRS and CDR2 is YFSETQ. The CDR3 is 14 residues long. The CDR3 nucleotides read TGCGCCAGCAGCCCAGGGACAGGGCGGGAGCCCCAGCATTTT. Protein: CASSPGTGREPQHF.

The V and J genes are TRBV28 and TRBJ2-7; D is perhaps TRBD2 (6 bases). Germline-derived CDR1 and CDR2 are MDHEN and SYDVKM. V was cut by 2 bases and J by 0 bases, with 23 bases left in between. This CDR3 comprises 19 residues. The CDR3, as DNA: TGTGCCAGCAGTTTAATAATAGCGGATAGGGTTGGGTCCTCCTACGAGCAGTACTTC. Its protein product is CASSLIIADRVGSSYEQYF.

The chain joins TRBV15 to TRBJ2-3; 10 bases line up with TRBD2. Germline lookup yields CDR1 LNHNV and CDR2 YYDKDF (reference sequence). The V and J ends lost 5 bases and 1 base, in that order; junction bases with no gene match: 3. This CDR3 comprises 15 residues. The CDR3 nucleotides are TGTGCCACCAGCGGACTAGCGGAAGGCACAGATACGCAGTATTTT. Protein sequence: CATSGLAEGTDTQYF.

The chain links TRBV4-1 to TRBJ1-4; TRBD1 is a possible D gene (5 bases). CDR1 is MGHRA, CDR2 YSYEKL, per germline. Trimming shortened V by 7 bases and J by 4 bases, and 19 bases separated the two germline ends. The CDR3 is made up of 16 amino acids. The CDR3 bases are TGCGCCAGCAACCCCACTCCAGGGCCCCTTAATGAAAAACTGTTTTTT. Translated, it gives CASNPTPGPLNEKLFF.

The gene calls are TRBV4-2 and TRBJ1-3, with D uncertain. The CDR3 consists of 15 residues. Per germline, CDR1 LGHNA and CDR2 YNFKEQ. Trimming pared 2 bases from V and 0 bases from J, leaving 8 bases between. The CDR3 sequence: CASSQPGNSGNTIYF. CDR3 in DNA: TGTGCCAGCAGCCAACCGGGGAACTCTGGAAACACCATATATTTT.

The chain combines TRBV10-3 with TRBJ1-1; D ambiguous. V lost 7 bases, J lost 8 bases, and 38 bases lay in between. In germline, CDR1 is ENHRY, CDR2 SYGVKD. The CDR3 runs 20 residues. The CDR3 region has the DNA TGTGCCATCATCACCATTGAAACATTTGGGAGGGCAGACGCCAAATTAGAAGCTTTCTTT. Translation: CAIITIETFGRADAKLEAFF.

The chain joins TRBV14 to TRBJ2-1; D possibly corresponds to TRBD2 (5 bases). The CDR3 sequence is 13 residues long. CDR1 and CDR2 from the germline V gene are SGHDN and FVKESK. Trimming shortened V by 2 bases and J by 6 bases, and 8 bases separated the two germline ends. The CDR3 protein is CASSQYRGNEQFF. The DNA of the CDR3 is TGTGCCAGCAGCCAATATCGGGGCAATGAGCAGTTCTTC. The variable domain in full, completed from reference TRBV14 and TRBJ2-1, reads EAGVTQFPSHSVIEKGQTVTLRCDPISGHDNLYWYRRVMGKEIKFLLHFVKESKQDESGMPNNRFLAERTGGTYSTLKVQPAELEDSGVYFCASSQYRGNEQFFGPGTRLTVL.